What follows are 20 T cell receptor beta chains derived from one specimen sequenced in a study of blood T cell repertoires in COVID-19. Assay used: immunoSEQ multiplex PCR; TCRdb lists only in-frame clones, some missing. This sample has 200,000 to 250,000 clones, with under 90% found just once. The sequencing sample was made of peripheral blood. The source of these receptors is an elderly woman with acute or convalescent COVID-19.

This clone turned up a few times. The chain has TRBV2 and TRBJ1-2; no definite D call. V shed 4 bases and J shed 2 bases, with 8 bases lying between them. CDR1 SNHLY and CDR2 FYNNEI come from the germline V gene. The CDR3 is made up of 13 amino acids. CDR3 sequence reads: CASSGIRNYGYTF. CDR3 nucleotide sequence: TGTGCCAGCAGTGGTATCAGAAACTATGGCTACACCTTC. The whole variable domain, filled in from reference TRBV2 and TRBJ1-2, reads EPEVTQTPSHQVTQMGQEVILRCVPISNHLYFYWYRQILGQKVEFLVSFYNNEISEKSEIFDDQFSVERPDGSNFTLKIRSTKLEDSAMYFCASSGIRNYGYTFGSGTRLTVV.

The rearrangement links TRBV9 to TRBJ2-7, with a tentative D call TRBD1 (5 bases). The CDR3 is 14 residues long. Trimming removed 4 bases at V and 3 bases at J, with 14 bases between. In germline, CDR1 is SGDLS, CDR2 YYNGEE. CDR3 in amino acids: CASSPSGLVYEQYF. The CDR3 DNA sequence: TGTGCCAGCAGCCCCTCAGGGCTAGTCTACGAGCAGTACTTC.

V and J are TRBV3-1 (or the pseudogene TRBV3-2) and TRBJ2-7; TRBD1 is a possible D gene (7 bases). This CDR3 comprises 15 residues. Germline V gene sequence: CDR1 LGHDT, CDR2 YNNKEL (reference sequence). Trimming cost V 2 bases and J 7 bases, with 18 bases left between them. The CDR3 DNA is TGTGCCAGCAGCCAAACCAGGGGGGCGGCCGAGGAGCAGTACTTC. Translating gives CASSQTRGAAEEQYF.

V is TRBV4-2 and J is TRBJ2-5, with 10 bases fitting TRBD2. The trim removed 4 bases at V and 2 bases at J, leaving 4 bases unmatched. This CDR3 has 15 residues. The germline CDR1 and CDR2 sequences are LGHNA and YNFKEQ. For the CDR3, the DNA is TGTGCCAGCAGCCCAAGAGCGGGGGGGCAAGAGACCCAGTACTTC. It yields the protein CASSPRAGGQETQYF.

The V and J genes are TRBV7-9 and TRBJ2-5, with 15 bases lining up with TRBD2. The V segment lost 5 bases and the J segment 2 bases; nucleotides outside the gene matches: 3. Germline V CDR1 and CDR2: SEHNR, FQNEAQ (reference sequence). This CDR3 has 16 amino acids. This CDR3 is CASSTGTSGGQETQYF. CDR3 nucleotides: TGTGCCAGCAGCACGGGGACTAGCGGGGGGCAAGAGACCCAGTACTTC.

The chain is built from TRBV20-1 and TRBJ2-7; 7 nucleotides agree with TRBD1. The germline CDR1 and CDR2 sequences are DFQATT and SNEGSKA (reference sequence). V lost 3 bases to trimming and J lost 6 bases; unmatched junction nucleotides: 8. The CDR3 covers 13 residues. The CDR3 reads CSASEGGKPEQYF. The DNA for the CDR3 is TGCAGTGCTAGTGAAGGGGGCAAGCCCGAGCAGTACTTC.

The CDR3 bases are TGTGCCAGCAGCTTAAAAGGGGGCGGGTCCGGGGAGCTGTTTTTT. Translated: CASSLKGGGSGELFF. This chain connects TRBV7-2 to TRBJ2-2, with TRBD1 matching 7 bases. The CDR3 length is 15 residues. V lost 2 bases to trimming and J lost 6 bases; unmatched junction nucleotides: 6. Germline CDR1 is SGHTA and CDR2 is FQGNSA.

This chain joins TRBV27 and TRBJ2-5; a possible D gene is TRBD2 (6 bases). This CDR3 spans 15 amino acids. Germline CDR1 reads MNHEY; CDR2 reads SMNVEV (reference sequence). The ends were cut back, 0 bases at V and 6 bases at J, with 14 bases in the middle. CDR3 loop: CASSLSYLEGKTQYF. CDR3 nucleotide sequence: TGTGCCAGCAGTTTATCATACTTGGAGGGGAAGACCCAGTACTTC.

DNA for the CDR3: TGTGCCAGCAGCTCGGCCTACGAGCAGTACTTC. Translation gives CASSSAYEQYF. The rearrangement joins TRBV5-6 to TRBJ2-7; D gene unclear. CDR1 and CDR2 from the germline V gene are SGHDT and YYEEEE. This CDR3 spans 11 amino acids. V was shortened by 3 bases and J by 2 bases, with 3 bases between the two germline ends.

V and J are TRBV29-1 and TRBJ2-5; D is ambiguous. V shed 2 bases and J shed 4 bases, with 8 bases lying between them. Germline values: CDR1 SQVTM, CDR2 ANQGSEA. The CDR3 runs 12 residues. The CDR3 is CSVEITVETQYF. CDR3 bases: TGCAGCGTTGAAATCACGGTAGAGACCCAGTACTTC.

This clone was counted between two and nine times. CDR3 region: CASSLLEVSYEQYF. In nucleotides, the CDR3 is TGTGCCAGCAGTCTTCTAGAGGTCTCCTACGAGCAGTACTTC. The genes are TRBV2 and TRBJ2-7; D not resolved. The CDR3 contains 14 residues. Germline loops: CDR1 SNHLY, CDR2 FYNNEI. Trimming took off 5 bases at V and 0 bases at J, with 11 bases between the two ends.

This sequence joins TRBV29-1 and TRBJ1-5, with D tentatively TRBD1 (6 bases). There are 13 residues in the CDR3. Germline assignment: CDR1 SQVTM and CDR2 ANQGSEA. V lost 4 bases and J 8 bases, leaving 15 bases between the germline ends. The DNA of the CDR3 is TGCAGCGTTGCGGGGCAGCCAGGGGAGCCCCAGCATTTT. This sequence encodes CSVAGQPGEPQHF.

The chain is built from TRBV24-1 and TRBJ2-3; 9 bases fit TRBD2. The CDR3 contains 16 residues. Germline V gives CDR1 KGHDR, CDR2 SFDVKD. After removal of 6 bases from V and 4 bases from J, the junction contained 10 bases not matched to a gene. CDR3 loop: CATSSAYSGGADTQYF. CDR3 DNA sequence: TGTGCCACCAGTTCGGCCTATAGCGGGGGTGCAGATACGCAGTATTTT.

This chain's CDR3 is CASSRTGYGYTF. CDR3 DNA sequence: TGTGCCAGCAGCCGGACAGGTTATGGCTACACCTTC. The chain links TRBV11-1 to TRBJ1-2, with 7 positions matching TRBD1. The CDR3 covers 12 residues. V shed 5 bases, J shed 5 bases, and the junction held 2 bases outside the gene matches. CDR1 SGHAT and CDR2 FQDESV come from the germline V gene (reference sequence).

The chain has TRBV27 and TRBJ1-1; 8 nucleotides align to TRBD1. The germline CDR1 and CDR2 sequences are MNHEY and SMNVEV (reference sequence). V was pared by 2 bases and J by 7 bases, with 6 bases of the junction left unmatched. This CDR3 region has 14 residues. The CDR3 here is CASSLQGAMGEAFF. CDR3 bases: TGTGCCAGCAGTTTACAGGGGGCCATGGGTGAAGCTTTCTTT.

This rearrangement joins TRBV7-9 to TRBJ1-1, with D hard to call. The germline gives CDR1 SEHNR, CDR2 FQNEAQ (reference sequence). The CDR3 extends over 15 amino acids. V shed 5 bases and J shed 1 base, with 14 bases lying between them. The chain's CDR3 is CASSPRNSRNTEAFF. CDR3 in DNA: TGTGCCAGCAGCCCAAGAAACTCGCGGAACACTGAAGCTTTCTTT.

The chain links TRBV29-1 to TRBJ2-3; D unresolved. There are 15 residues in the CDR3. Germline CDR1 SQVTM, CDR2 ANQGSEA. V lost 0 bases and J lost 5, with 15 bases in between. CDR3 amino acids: CSVEEPPQRLDTQYF. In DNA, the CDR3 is TGCAGCGTTGAAGAACCCCCTCAGCGATTAGATACGCAGTATTTT.

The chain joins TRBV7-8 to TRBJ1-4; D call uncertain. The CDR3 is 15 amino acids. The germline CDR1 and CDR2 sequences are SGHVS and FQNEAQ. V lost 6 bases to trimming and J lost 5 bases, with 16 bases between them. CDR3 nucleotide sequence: TGTGCCAGCAGTCGGAACAGCCCCAGGAATGAAAAACTGTTTTTT. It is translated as CASSRNSPRNEKLFF.

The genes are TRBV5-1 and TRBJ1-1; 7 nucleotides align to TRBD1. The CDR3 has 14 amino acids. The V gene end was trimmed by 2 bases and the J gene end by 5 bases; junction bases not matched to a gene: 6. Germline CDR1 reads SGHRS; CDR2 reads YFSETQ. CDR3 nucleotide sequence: TGCGCCAGCAGCTTTACAGGGGTAGTTACTGAAGCTTTCTTT. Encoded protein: CASSFTGVVTEAFF.

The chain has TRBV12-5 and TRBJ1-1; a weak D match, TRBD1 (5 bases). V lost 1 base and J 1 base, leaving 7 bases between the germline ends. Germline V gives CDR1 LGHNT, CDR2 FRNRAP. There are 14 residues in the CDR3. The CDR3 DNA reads TGTGCTAGTGGTTTGGGACAGCAGAACACTGAAGCTTTCTTT. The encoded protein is CASGLGQQNTEAFF.